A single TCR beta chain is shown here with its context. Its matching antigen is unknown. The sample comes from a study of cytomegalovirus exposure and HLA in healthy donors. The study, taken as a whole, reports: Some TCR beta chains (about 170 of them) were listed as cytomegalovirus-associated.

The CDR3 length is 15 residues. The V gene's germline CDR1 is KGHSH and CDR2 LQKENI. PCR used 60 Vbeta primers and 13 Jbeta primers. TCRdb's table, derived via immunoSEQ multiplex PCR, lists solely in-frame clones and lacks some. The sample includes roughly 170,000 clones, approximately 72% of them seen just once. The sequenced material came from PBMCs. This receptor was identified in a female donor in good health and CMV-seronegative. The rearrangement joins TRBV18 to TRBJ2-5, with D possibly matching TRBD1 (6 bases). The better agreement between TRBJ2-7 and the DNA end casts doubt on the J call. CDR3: CASSPPRDMGYEQYF. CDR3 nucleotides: TGTGCCAGCTCACCACCGAGGGACATGGGCTACGAGCAGTACTTC.